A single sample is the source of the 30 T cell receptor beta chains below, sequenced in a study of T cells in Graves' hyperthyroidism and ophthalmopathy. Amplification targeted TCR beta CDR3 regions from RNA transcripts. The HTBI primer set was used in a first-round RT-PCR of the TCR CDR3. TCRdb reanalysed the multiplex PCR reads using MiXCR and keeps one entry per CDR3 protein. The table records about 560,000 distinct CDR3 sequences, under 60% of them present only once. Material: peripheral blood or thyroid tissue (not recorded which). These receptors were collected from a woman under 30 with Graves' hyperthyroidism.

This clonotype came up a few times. DNA for the CDR3: TGTGCCTGGAACAGGGACGACAATCAGCCCCAGCATTTT. Translated, it gives CAWNRDDNQPQHF. This chain joins TRBV24-1 and TRBJ1-5; tentatively, D is TRBD1 (6 bases). Trimming took 12 bases from V and 3 from J, leaving 14 bases between them. The CDR3 length is 13 residues. The germline CDR1 and CDR2 sequences are KGHDR and SFDVKD.

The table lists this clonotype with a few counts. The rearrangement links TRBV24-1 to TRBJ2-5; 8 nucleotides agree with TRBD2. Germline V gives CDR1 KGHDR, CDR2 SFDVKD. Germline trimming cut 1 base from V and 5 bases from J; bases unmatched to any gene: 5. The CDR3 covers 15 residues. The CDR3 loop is CATSDFREGLETQYF. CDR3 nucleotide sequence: TGTGCCACCAGTGATTTTCGGGAGGGCCTGGAGACCCAGTACTTC.

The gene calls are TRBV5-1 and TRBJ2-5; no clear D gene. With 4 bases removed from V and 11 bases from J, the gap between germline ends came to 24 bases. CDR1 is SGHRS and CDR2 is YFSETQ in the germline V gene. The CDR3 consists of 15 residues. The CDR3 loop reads CASSPSGGASDTQYF. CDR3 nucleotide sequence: TGCGCCAGCAGCCCCTCTGGCGGTGCGTCAGATACGCAGTACTTC.

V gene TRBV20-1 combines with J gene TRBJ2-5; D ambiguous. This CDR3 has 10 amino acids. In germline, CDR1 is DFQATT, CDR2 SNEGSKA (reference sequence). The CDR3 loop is CSSTRETQYF. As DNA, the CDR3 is TGCTCCAGTACCCGGGAGACCCAGTACTTC.

The CDR3 reads CSVERTGTGYTGELFF. In DNA, the CDR3 is TGCAGCGTTGAGCGGACAGGGACTGGCTACACCGGGGAGCTGTTTTTT. V is TRBV29-1 and J is TRBJ2-2; the match to TRBD1 covers 8 bases. The junction had 9 bases not matched to a gene; V was cut back by 3 bases and J by 3 bases. From germline, CDR1 is SQVTM and CDR2 ANQGSEA. The length of the CDR3 is 16 residues.

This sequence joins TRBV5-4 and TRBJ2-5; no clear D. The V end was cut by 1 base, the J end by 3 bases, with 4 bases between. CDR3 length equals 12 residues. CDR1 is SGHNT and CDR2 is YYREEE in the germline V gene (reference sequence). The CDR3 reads CASSLREETQYF. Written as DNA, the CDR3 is TGTGCCAGCAGCTTGCGGGAAGAGACCCAGTACTTC.

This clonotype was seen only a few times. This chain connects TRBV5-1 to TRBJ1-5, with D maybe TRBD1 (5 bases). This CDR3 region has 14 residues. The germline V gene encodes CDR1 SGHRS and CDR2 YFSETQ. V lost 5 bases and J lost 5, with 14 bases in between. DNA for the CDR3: TGCGCCAGCAGTCCAGGGACGGGTCATCAGCCCCAGCATTTT. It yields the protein CASSPGTGHQPQHF.

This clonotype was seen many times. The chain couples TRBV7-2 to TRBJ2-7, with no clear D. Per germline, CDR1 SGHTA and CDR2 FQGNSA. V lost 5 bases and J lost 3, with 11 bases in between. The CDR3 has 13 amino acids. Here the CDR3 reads CASSKGTYYEQYF. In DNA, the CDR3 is TGTGCCAGCAGCAAGGGCACCTACTACGAGCAGTACTTC.

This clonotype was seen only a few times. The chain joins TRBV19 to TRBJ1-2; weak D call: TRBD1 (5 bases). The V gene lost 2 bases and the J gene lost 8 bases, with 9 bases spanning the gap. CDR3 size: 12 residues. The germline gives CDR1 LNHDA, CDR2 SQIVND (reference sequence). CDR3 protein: CASSITREGYTF. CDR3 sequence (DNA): TGTGCCAGTAGTATAACCAGGGAAGGCTACACCTTC.

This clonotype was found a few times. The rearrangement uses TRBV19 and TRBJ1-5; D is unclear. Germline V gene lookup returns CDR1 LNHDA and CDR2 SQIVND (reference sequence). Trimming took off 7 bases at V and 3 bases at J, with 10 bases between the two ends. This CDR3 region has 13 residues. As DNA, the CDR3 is TGTGCCAGTAACCCCCGGTACAATCAGCCCCAGCATTTT. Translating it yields CASNPRYNQPQHF.

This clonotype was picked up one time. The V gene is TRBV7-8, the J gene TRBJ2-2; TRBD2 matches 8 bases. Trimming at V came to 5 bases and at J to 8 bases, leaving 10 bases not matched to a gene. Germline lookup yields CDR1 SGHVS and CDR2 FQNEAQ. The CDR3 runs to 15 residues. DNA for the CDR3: TGTGCCAGCAGCCCCCTAGCGGGCAGACGAGGGGAGCTGTTTTTT. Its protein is CASSPLAGRRGELFF. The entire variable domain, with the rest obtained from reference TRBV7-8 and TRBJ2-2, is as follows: GAGVSQSPRYKVAKRGQDVALRCDPISGHVSLFWYQQALGQGPEFLTYFQNEAQLDKSGLPSDRFFAERPEGSVSTLKIQRTQQEDSAVYLCASSPLAGRRGELFFGEGSRLTVL.

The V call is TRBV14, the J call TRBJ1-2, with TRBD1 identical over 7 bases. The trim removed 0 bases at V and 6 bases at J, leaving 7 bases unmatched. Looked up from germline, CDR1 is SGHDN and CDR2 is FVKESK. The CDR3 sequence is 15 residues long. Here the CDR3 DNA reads TGTGCCAGCAGCCAAGAAATACAGGGGAGTAATGGCTACACCTTC. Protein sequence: CASSQEIQGSNGYTF.

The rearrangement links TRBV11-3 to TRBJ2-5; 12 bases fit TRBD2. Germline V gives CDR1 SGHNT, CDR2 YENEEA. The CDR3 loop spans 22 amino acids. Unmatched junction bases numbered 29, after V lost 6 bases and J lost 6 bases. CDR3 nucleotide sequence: TGTGCCAGCAGACCTGGGACTAGCGGGCCTGGACGACTGATCTCGAACGTGAAGACCCAGTACTTC. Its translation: CASRPGTSGPGRLISNVKTQYF. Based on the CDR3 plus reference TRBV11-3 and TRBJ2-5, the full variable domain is EAGVVQSPRYKIIEKKQPVAFWCNPISGHNTLYWYLQNLGQGPELLIRYENEEAVDDSQLPKDRFSAERLKGVDSTLKIQPAELGDSAVYLCASRPGTSGPGRLISNVKTQYFGPGTRLLVL.

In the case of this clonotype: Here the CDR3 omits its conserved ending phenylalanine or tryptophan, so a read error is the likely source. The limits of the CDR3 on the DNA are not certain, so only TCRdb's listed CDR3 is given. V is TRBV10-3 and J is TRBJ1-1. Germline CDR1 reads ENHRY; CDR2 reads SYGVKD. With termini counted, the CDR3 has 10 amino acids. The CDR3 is CAISESERFY.

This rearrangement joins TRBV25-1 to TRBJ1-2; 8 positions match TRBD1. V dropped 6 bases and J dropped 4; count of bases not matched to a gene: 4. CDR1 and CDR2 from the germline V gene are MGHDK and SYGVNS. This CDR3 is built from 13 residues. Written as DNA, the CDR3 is TGTGCCAGCAGGACAGGACAGGGCTATGGCTACACCTTC. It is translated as CASRTGQGYGYTF.

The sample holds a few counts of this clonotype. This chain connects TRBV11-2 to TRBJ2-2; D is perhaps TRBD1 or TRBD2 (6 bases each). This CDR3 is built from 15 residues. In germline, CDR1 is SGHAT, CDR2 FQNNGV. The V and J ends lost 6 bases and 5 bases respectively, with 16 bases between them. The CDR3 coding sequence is TGTGCCAGCAGTACAGGGAGCGGGTCGACCGGGGAGCTGTTTTTT. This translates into CASSTGSGSTGELFF.

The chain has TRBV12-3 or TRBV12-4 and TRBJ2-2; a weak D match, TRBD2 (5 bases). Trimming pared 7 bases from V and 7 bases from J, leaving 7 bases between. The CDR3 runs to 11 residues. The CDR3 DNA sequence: TGTGCCAGCAACGGGAACGGGGAGCTGTTTTTT. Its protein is CASNGNGELFF.

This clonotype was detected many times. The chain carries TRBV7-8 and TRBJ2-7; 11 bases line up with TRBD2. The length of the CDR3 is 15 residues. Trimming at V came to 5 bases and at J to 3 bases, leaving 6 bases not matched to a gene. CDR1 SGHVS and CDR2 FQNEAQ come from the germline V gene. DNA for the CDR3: TGTGCCAGCAGCGACACTAGCGGGAGAAACTACGAGCAGTACTTC. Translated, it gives CASSDTSGRNYEQYF.

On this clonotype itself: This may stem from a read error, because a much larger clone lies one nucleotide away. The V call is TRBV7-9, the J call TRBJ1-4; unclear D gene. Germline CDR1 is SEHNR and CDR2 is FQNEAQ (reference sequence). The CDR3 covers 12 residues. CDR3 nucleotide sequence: TGTGCCAACAGCTTATACGATGAAAAACTGTTTTTT. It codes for CANSLYDEKLFF.

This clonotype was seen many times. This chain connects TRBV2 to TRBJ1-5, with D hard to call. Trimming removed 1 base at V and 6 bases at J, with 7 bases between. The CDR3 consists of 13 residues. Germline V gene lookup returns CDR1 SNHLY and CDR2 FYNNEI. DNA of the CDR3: TGTGCCAGCAGTGAAGTCTGGGGTCAGCCCCAGCATTTT. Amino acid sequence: CASSEVWGQPQHF.

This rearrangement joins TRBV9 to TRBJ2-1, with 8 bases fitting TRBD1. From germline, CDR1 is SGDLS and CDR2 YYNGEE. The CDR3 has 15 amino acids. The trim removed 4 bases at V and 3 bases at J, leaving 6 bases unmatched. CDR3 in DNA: TGTGCCAGCAGCCTGAGGACAGGGCGCTACAATGAGCAGTTCTTC. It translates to CASSLRTGRYNEQFF.

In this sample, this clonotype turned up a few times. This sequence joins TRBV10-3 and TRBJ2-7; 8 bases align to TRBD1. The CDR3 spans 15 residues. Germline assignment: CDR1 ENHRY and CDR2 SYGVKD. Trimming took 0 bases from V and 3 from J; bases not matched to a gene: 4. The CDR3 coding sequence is TGTGCCATCAGTGAGTCGGAAACAGGGGGCTACGAGCAGTACTTC. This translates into CAISESETGGYEQYF.

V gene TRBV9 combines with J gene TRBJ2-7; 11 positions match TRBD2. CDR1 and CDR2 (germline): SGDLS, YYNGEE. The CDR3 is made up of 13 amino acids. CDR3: CARPGLAAYEQYF. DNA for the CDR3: TGTGCGAGGCCGGGACTAGCGGCCTACGAGCAGTACTTC.

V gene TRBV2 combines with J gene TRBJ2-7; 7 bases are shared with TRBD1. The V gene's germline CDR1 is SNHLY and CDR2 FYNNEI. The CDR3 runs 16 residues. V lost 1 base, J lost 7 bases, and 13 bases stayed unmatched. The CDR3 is CASSEVGDSVTGEQYF. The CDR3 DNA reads TGTGCCAGCAGTGAAGTGGGGGACAGCGTGACGGGGGAGCAGTACTTC.

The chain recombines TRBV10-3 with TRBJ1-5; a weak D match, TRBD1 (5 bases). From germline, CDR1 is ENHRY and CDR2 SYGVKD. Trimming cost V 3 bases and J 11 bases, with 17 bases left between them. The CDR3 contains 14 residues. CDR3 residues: CAISDYSGTGTQHF. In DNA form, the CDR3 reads TGTGCCATCAGTGACTATAGCGGGACGGGAACCCAGCATTTT.

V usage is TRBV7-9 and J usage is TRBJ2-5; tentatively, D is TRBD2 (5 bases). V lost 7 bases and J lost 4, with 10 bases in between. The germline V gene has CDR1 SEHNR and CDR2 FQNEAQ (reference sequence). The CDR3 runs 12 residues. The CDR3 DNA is TGTGCCAGCAACTTTGGAGGAGAGACCCAGTACTTC. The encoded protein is CASNFGGETQYF.

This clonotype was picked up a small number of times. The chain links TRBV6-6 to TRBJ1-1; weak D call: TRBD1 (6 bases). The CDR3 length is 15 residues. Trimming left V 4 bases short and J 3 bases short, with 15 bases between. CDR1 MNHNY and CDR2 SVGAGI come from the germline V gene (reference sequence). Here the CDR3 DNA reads TGTGCCAGCAGTTCCTTACTAGAGGGGGACACTGAAGCTTTCTTT. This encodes CASSSLLEGDTEAFF.

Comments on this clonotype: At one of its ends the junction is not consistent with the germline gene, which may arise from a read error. This CDR3 reads CASSVDGRDYEQYF. CDR3 in DNA: TGTGCCAGCAGCGTAGACGGGAGGGACTACGAGCAGTACTTC. The chain joins TRBV11-2 to TRBJ2-7, with TRBD2 identical over 8 bases. Germline lookup yields CDR1 SGHAT and CDR2 FQNNGV. The CDR3 has 14 amino acids.

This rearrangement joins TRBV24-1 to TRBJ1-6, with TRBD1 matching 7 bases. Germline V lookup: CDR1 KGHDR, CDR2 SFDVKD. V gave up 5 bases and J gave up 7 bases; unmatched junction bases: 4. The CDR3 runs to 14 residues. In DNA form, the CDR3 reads TGTGCCACCAGTGGTGGGACAGCAAATTCACCCCTCCACTTT. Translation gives CATSGGTANSPLHF.

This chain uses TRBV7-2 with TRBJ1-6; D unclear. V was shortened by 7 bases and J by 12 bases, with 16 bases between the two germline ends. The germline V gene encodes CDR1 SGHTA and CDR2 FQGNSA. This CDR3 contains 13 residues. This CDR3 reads CASNLGGREPLHF. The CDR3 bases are TGTGCCAGCAACTTGGGAGGTCGGGAACCCCTCCACTTT.